The 5 T cell receptor beta chains below all came from one sample that was sequenced in a study of T cell repertoires in cytomegalovirus infection. No antigen has been assigned to these receptors. TCRdb passed the reads through MiXCR, listing each CDR3 protein once. The sample has about 280,000 distinct CDR3 sequences; less than 25% are singletons. The sample was cultured PBMCs, taken from culture after CMV antigen stimulation. These receptors came from a human donor in good health (CMV status not recorded). Some clones in this sample may be carry-over from other donors' samples.

This clonotype was detected only a few times. The chain carries TRBV7-9 and TRBJ2-2; 11 bases fit TRBD2. V trimming: 10 bases; J trimming: 0 bases; junction bases outside the gene matches: 10. This CDR3 region has 17 residues. CDR1 is SEHNR, CDR2 FQNEAQ, per germline (reference sequence). DNA for the CDR3: TGTGCCACGGGGACTAGCGGCCTTAAGACGAACACCGGGGAGCTGTTTTTT. It encodes CATGTSGLKTNTGELFF.

The chain carries TRBV6-5 and TRBJ2-7, with D uncertain. CDR1 and CDR2 (germline): MNHEY, SVGAGI. CDR3 length: 14 residues. Between the trimmed V and J ends, which lost 0 bases and 0 bases, there was a span of 6 bases. This CDR3 reads CASSYSASSYEQYF. The CDR3 nucleotides are TGTGCCAGCAGTTACTCGGCTAGCTCCTACGAGCAGTACTTC.

The V and J genes are TRBV7-6 and TRBJ2-1; tentative D call: TRBD2 (6 bases). This CDR3 is built from 15 residues. The V and J ends lost 2 bases and 2 bases respectively, with 10 bases between them. Germline loops: CDR1 SGHVS, CDR2 FNYEAQ. CDR3 sequence (DNA): TGTGCCAGCAGCTTACTAGCGATCGCCTACAATGAGCAGTTCTTC. It yields the protein CASSLLAIAYNEQFF. The full variable domain, its missing parts supplied by reference TRBV7-6 and TRBJ2-1, is GAGVSQSPRYKVTKRGQDVALRCDPISGHVSLYWYRQALGQGPEFLTYFNYEAQQDKSGLPNDRFSAERPEGSISTLTIQRTEQRDSAMYRCASSLLAIAYNEQFFGPGTRLTVL.

J is TRBJ1-3 and V is TRBV24-1; D is unclear. The CDR3 sequence is 16 residues long. Germline V lookup: CDR1 KGHDR, CDR2 SFDVKD. Between the trimmed V and J ends, which lost 6 bases and 2 bases, there was a span of 16 bases. CDR3 DNA: TGTGCCACCAGTCGATCAGTTTACTTCACTGGAAACACCATATATTTT. Its translation is CATSRSVYFTGNTIYF.

The table lists this clonotype with a few counts. The chain joins TRBV18 to TRBJ2-7, with 10 bases aligning to TRBD1. This CDR3 is 13 amino acids long. V dropped 4 bases and J dropped 5; count of bases not matched to a gene: 2. Germline V gene sequence: CDR1 KGHSH, CDR2 LQKENI. The CDR3 DNA is TGTGCCAGCTCACAGACAGGGGGCCACGAGCAGTACGTC. Encoded protein: CASSQTGGHEQYV.